Following are 10 T cell receptor beta chains from one sample sequenced in a study of T cell responses to AZD1222 COVID-19 vaccine. The data were produced by immunoSEQ multiplex PCR, yet TCRdb's version contains in-frame clones alone and is incomplete. The sample shows 110,000 or so clones, 80% to 90% of them seen only once. The sequencing used peripheral blood, collected on day 0 of AZD1222 vaccination. The source of these receptors is an adult in good health.

The V gene is TRBV24-1, the J gene TRBJ1-2, with unresolved D. This CDR3 has 13 amino acids. The germline V gene has CDR1 KGHDR and CDR2 SFDVKD. V lost 1 base and J lost 8, with 10 bases in between. CDR3 sequence: CATSDFKAEGYTF. The DNA for the CDR3 is TGTGCCACCAGTGATTTCAAAGCGGAAGGCTACACCTTC.

The chain joins TRBV10-3 to TRBJ2-3; tentatively, D is TRBD1 (6 bases). The CDR3 is made up of 12 amino acids. The germline V gene encodes CDR1 ENHRY and CDR2 SYGVKD. The V and J ends lost 3 bases and 11 bases respectively, with 12 bases between them. The CDR3 loop is CAISEQGREQYF. CDR3 DNA: TGTGCCATCAGTGAACAGGGTCGGGAGCAGTATTTT.

The J gene is TRBJ1-6, the V gene TRBV28, with a tentative D call TRBD1 (6 bases). Germline lookup yields CDR1 MDHEN and CDR2 SYDVKM. This CDR3 spans 15 amino acids. Trimming shortened V by 1 base and J by 5 bases, and 9 bases separated the two germline ends. The CDR3 spells CASSLSQGNNSPLHF. The DNA of the CDR3 is TGTGCCAGCAGTTTATCTCAGGGGAATAATTCACCCCTCCACTTT. Supplemented by reference TRBV28 and TRBJ1-6, the full variable domain reads DVKVTQSSRYLVKRTGEKVFLECVQDMDHENMFWYRQDPGLGLRLIYFSYDVKMKEKGDIPEGYSVSREKKERFSLILESASTNQTSMYLCASSLSQGNNSPLHFGNGTRLTVT.

The chain combines TRBV7-3 with TRBJ2-1; tentative D call: TRBD1 (6 bases). Trimming cost V 4 bases and J 7 bases, with 14 bases left between them. CDR1 is SGHTA and CDR2 is FQGTGA in the germline V gene. This CDR3 is built from 14 residues. The CDR3 is CASSSGDIRNEQFF. The CDR3 bases are TGTGCCAGCAGCTCCGGGGACATTAGAAATGAGCAGTTCTTC.

The V call is TRBV7-2, the J call TRBJ2-1, with a tentative D call TRBD2 (6 bases). The ends were cut back, 3 bases at V and 6 bases at J, with 18 bases in the middle. The CDR3 loop spans 16 amino acids. The germline CDR1 and CDR2 sequences are SGHTA and FQGNSA. CDR3 nucleotide sequence: TGTGCCAGCAGCTTCTCGGGCGGGATACGATCCAATGAGCAGTTCTTC. Its translation is CASSFSGGIRSNEQFF.

The chain is built from TRBV20-1 and TRBJ2-7; D gene ambiguous. This CDR3 is 17 amino acids long. The V and J ends lost 3 bases and 0 bases respectively, with 21 bases between them. Per germline, CDR1 DFQATT and CDR2 SNEGSKA (reference sequence). This chain's CDR3 is CSASVENSPRSSYEQYF. The CDR3 bases are TGCAGTGCTAGTGTTGAAAATAGCCCTAGGAGCTCCTACGAGCAGTACTTC.

This clone was counted a single time. This chain uses TRBV19 with TRBJ1-4, with 12 bases lining up with TRBD1. The CDR3 covers 17 residues. Germline V gene sequence: CDR1 LNHDA, CDR2 SQIVND (reference sequence). Unmatched junction bases numbered 16, after V lost 9 bases and J lost 8 bases. The CDR3 DNA is TGTGCCAGCGCCCTTTCCGGGACAGGGGGCCTGGGAGAAAAACTGTTTTTT. Protein sequence: CASALSGTGGLGEKLFF.

The chain combines TRBV11-2 with TRBJ2-2, with 8 bases aligning to TRBD2. The CDR3 has 14 residues. The V and J ends lost 1 base and 8 bases, in that order; junction bases with no gene match: 3. The germline CDR1 and CDR2 sequences are SGHAT and FQNNGV. CDR3 DNA sequence: TGTGCCAGCAGCTTAGCGGGAGGGCCGGGGGAGCTGTTTTTT. This gives the protein CASSLAGGPGELFF.

This clone was detected once. The chain uses TRBV5-1 and TRBJ1-1; D is unclear. V shed 0 bases and J shed 3 bases, with 9 bases lying between them. The CDR3 runs 14 residues. The germline V gene encodes CDR1 SGHRS and CDR2 YFSETQ. CDR3: CASSLEGRDTEAFF. The CDR3 coding sequence is TGCGCCAGCAGCTTGGAAGGGAGGGACACTGAAGCTTTCTTT.

The chain employs TRBV28 and TRBJ2-7; D is undetermined. The CDR3 is made up of 16 amino acids. Germline values: CDR1 MDHEN, CDR2 SYDVKM. V lost 4 bases and J lost 5, with 21 bases in between. CDR3 nucleotide sequence: TGTGCCAGCAGTTCCGCCAGCGTCTTAGGGCTCCACGAGCAGTACTTC. Translation gives CASSSASVLGLHEQYF. Combining the CDR3 with reference TRBV28 and TRBJ2-7 gives the whole variable domain DVKVTQSSRYLVKRTGEKVFLECVQDMDHENMFWYRQDPGLGLRLIYFSYDVKMKEKGDIPEGYSVSREKKERFSLILESASTNQTSMYLCASSSASVLGLHEQYFGPGTRLTVT.